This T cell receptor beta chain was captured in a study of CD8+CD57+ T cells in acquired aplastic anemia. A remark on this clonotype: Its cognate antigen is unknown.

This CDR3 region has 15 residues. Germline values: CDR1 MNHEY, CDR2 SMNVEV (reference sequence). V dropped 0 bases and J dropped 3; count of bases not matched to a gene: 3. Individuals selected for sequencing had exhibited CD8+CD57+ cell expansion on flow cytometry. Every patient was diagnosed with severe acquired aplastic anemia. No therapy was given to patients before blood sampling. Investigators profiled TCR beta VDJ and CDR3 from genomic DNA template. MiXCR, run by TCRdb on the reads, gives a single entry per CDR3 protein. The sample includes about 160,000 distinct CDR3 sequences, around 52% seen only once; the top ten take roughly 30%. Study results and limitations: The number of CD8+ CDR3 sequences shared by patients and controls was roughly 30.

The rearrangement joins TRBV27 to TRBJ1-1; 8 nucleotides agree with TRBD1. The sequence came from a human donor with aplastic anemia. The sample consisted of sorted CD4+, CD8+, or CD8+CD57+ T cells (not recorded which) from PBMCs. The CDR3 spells CASSLSAGGDTEAFF. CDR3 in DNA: TGTGCCAGCAGTTTATCGGCAGGGGGCGACACTGAAGCTTTCTTT.